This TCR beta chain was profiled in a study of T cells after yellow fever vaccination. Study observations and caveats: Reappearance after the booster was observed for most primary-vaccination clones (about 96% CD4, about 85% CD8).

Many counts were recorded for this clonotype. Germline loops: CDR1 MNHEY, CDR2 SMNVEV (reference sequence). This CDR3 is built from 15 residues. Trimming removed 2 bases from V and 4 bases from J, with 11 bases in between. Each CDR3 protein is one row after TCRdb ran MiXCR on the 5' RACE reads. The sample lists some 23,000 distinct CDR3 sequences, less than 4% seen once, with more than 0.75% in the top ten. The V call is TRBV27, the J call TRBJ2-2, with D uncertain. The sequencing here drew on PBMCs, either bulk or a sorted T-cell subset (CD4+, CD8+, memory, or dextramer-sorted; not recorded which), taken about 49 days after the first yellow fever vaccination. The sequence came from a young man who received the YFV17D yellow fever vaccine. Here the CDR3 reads CASSLMGPGTGELFF. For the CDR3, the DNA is TGTGCCAGCAGTTTAATGGGTCCCGGCACCGGGGAGCTGTTTTTT.